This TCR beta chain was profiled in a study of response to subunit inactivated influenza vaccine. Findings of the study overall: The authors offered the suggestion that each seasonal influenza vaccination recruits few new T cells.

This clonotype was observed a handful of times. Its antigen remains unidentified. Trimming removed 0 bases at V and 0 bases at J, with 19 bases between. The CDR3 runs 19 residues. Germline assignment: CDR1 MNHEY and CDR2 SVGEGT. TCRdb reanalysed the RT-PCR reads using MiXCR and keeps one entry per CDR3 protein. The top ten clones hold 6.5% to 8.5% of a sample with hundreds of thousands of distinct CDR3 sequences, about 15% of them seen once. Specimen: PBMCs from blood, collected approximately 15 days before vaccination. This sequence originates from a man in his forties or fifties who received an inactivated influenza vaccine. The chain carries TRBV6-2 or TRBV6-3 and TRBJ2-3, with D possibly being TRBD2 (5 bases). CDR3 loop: CASSYSRAAEFPSTDTQYF. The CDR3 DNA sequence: TGTGCCAGCAGTTACTCGAGGGCCGCAGAGTTTCCTAGCACAGATACGCAGTATTTT.